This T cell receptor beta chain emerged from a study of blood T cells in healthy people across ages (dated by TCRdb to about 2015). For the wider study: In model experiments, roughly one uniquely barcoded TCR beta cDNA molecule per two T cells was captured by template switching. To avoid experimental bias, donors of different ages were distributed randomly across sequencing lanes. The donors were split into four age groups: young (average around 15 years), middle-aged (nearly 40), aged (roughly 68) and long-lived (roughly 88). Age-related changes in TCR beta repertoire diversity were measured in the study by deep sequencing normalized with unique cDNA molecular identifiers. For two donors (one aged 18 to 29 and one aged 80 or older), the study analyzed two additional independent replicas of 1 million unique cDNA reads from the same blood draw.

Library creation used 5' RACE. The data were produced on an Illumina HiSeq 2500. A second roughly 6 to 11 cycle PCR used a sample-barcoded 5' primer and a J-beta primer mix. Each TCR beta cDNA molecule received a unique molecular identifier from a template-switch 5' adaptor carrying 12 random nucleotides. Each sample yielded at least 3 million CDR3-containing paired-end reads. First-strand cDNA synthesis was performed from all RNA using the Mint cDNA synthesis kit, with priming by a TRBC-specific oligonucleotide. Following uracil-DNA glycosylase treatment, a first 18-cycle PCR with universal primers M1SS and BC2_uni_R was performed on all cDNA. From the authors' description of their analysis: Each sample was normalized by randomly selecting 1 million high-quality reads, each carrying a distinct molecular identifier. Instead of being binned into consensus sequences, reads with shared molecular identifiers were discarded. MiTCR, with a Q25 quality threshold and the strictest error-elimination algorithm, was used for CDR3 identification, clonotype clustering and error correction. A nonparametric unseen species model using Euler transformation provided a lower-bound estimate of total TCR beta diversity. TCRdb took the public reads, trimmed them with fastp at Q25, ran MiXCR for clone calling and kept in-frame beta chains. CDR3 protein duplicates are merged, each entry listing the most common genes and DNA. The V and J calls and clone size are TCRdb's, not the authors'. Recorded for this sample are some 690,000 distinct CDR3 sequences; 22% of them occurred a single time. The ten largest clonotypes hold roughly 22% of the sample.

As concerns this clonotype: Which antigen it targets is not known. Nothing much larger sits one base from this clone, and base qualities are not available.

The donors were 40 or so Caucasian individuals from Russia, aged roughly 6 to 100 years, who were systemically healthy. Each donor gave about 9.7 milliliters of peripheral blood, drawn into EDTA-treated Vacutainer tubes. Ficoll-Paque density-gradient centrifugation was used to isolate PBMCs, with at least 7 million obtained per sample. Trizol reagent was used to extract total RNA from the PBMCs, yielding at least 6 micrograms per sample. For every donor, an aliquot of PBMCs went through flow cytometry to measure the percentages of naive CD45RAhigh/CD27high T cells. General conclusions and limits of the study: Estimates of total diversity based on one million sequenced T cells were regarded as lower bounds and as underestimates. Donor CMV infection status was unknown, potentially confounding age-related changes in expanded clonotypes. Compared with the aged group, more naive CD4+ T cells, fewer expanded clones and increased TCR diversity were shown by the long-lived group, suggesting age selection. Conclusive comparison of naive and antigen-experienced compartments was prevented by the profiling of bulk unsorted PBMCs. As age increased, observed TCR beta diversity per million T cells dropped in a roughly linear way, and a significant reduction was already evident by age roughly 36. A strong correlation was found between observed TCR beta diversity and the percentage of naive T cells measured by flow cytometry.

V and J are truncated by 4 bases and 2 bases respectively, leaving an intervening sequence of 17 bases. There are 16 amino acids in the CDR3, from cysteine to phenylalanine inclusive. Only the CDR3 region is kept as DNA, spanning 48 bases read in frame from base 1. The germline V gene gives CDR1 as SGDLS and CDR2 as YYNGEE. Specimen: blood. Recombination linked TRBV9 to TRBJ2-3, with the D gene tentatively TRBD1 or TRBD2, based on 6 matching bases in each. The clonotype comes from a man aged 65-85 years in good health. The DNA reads TGTGCCAGCAGCCCAGTTGGGGGGCTGAACACAGATACGCAGTATTTT. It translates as CASSPVGGLNTDTQYF.